This T cell receptor beta chain is drawn from a study of blood T cells in healthy people across ages. Study-wide results and limits: Without sorted subsets, naive and antigen-experienced compartments could not be conclusively compared.

The V gene's germline CDR1 is SNHLY and CDR2 FYNNEI. The CDR3 covers 15 residues. Trimming took 5 bases from V and 0 from J, leaving 12 bases between them. Only a few counts were recorded for this clonotype. The antigen remains unidentified. For the second PCR, which ran for about 6 to 11 cycles, a sample-barcoded 5' primer and a J-beta primer mix were used. A template-switch adaptor containing 12 random nucleotides labeled each cDNA molecule. TCRdb itself ran the 5' RACE reads through MiXCR, one entry per CDR3 protein. Counted here are 1 million or so distinct CDR3 sequences, under 55% occurring once; the ten biggest clones make up under 20%. A minimum of 7 million PBMCs was isolated per sample.

The chain links TRBV2 to TRBJ2-3, with no clear D. This TCR was sampled from a woman aged 60-75 years in good health. The sample consisted of blood. CDR3: CASSSISRSTDTQYF. CDR3 nucleotide sequence: TGTGCCAGCAGTTCGATCTCTAGGAGCACAGATACGCAGTATTTT.